Following are 2 T cell receptor beta chains from one sample sequenced in a study of OX40 agonist ivuxolimab in advanced cancers. Method: immunoSEQ multiplex PCR; TCRdb's copy keeps in-frame clones and lacks some. The data show about 79,000 clones, with around 94% seen just once and around 9.6% held by the top ten. Here the sequenced sample was CD4+ or CD8+ T cells sorted from blood, taken in a trial of the OX40 agonist ivuxolimab. The receptors derive from an adult with an advanced solid tumor such as melanoma, head and neck, liver or kidney cancer.

V usage is TRBV2 and J usage is TRBJ2-5; TRBD2 aligns across 7 bases. Trimming at V came to 8 bases and at J to 0 bases, leaving 0 bases not matched to a gene. Germline CDR1 SNHLY, CDR2 FYNNEI. The CDR3 has 12 amino acids. The CDR3 sequence: CASRGDQETQYF. As DNA, the CDR3 is TGTGCCAGCCGGGGGGACCAAGAGACCCAGTACTTC.

The chain employs TRBV7-9 and TRBJ1-5; D is unclear. The V end was cut by 2 bases, the J end by 5 bases, with 10 bases between. CDR1 and CDR2 from the germline V gene are SEHNR and FQNEAQ (reference sequence). The CDR3 contains 14 residues. CDR3 loop: CASSLMDSYQPQHF. CDR3 coding DNA: TGTGCCAGCAGCTTAATGGACTCCTATCAGCCCCAGCATTTT.